The sample holds many counts of the clone carrying this T cell receptor (beta chain). The target antigen is unknown. The sample comes from a study of tumor-infiltrating lymphocytes in primary liver carcinoma. Using a constant-region primer together with ProtoScript II reverse transcriptase, TCR beta cDNA was made from about 500 ng of total RNA. What produced the TCR beta libraries was three nested multiplex PCR rounds using slightly modified ARM-PCR. Amplification in the first two PCR rounds was performed using TRBV1-TRBV30 forward primers and a C-beta reverse primer for about 10 cycles each. Each CDR3 protein gets one entry after TCRdb re-called the multiplex PCR reads with MiXCR. In the table there are roughly 180,000 distinct CDR3 sequences, over 45% of which are singletons. Study outcomes and limitations: Tumor top-250-clone fractions significantly exceeded those of blood (p = 0.039). In the absence of sorting, bulk samples left CD4+ and CD8+ repertoires uncompared.

CDR1 and CDR2 (germline): SGHAT, FQNNGV. This CDR3 spans 16 amino acids. J lost 1 base, V lost 7 bases, and 11 bases had no gene match. Both blood RNA, taken from unsorted whole blood, and germline DNA were extracted. V gene TRBV11-2 combines with J gene TRBJ2-3, with 7 bases aligning to TRBD2. The sequence was obtained from a man in his forties with primary liver carcinoma and hepatitis B virus infection. The sequenced sample was peripheral blood. CDR3 residues: CASTNVEAGGTDTQYF. CDR3 in DNA: TGTGCCAGCACCAACGTCGAGGCGGGAGGCACAGATACGCAGTATTTT. Using reference TRBV11-2 and TRBJ2-3 for the parts outside the CDR3, the full variable domain is EAGVAQSPRYKIIEKRQSVAFWCNPISGHATLYWYQQILGQGPKLLIQFQNNGVVDDSQLPKDRFSAERLKGVDSTLKIQPAKLEDSAVYLCASTNVEAGGTDTQYFGPGTRLTVL.